These T cell receptor beta chains were read from a single sample in a study of blood T cells in healthy people across ages. TCRdb ran MiXCR on the 5' RACE reads and lists one entry per CDR3 protein. Of hundreds of thousands of distinct CDR3 sequences listed, approximately 21% are singletons. Sequenced material: blood. The receptors originated from a man between 65 and 79 years old in good health. Each CDR3 is given with its conserved first and last residue. A D gene is named only where the DNA matches it firmly. Size values are once, few and many counts, or a class for expanded clones, and some rows have none.

v_gene: TRBV24-1
j_gene: TRBJ2-1
abundance: -
d_gene: TRBD2
CDR3aa: CATSDPGLAGPHNEQFF
CDR3nt: TGTGCCACCAGTGACCCGGGACTAGCGGGGCCCCACAATGAGCAGTTCTTC

v_gene: TRBV9
j_gene: TRBJ2-5
abundance: few
d_gene: -
CDR3aa: CASSAQQAYQETQYF
CDR3nt: TGTGCCAGCAGCGCCCAACAGGCGTACCAAGAGACCCAGTACTTC

v_gene: TRBV3-1
j_gene: TRBJ2-7
abundance: -
d_gene: TRBD1
CDR3aa: CASSQAGGWNSYEQYF
CDR3nt: TGTGCCAGCAGCCAGGCAGGGGGCTGGAACTCCTACGAGCAGTACTTC

v_gene: TRBV24-1
j_gene: TRBJ1-4
abundance: -
d_gene: TRBD1
CDR3aa: CATSDPGQGGGEKLFF
CDR3nt: TGTGCCACCAGTGACCCGGGACAGGGAGGTGGCGAAAAACTGTTTTTT

v_gene: TRBV2
j_gene: TRBJ2-7
abundance: few
d_gene: TRBD1
CDR3aa: CASSPPGQGARNSYEQYF
CDR3nt: TGTGCCAGCAGCCCTCCGGGACAGGGGGCCAGAAACTCCTACGAGCAGTACTTC

v_gene: TRBV6-5
j_gene: TRBJ2-4
abundance: -
d_gene: -
CDR3aa: CASSSGPTKAKNIQYF
CDR3nt: TGTGCCAGCAGTTCAGGACCTACGAAAGCCAAAAACATTCAGTACTTC

v_gene: TRBV6-2/TRBV6-3
j_gene: TRBJ2-1
abundance: few
d_gene: -
CDR3aa: CASTTDGNNEQFF
CDR3nt: TGTGCCAGCACCACCGACGGGAACAATGAGCAGTTCTTC

v_gene: TRBV4-1
j_gene: TRBJ2-2
abundance: many
d_gene: -
CDR3aa: CASSQDTAYSGELFF
CDR3nt: TGCGCCAGCAGCCAAGATACGGCGTATTCGGGGGAGCTGTTTTTT

v_gene: TRBV28
j_gene: TRBJ2-5
abundance: few
d_gene: TRBD2
CDR3aa: CASSSGLAGGWEQYF
CDR3nt: TGTGCCAGCAGTTCGGGACTAGCGGGAGGGTGGGAGCAGTACTTC

v_gene: TRBV24-1
j_gene: TRBJ2-1
abundance: few
d_gene: -
CDR3aa: CATKQGGRNEQFF
CDR3nt: TGTGCCACCAAGCAGGGGGGAAGGAATGAGCAGTTCTTC

v_gene: TRBV29-1
j_gene: TRBJ2-1
abundance: many
d_gene: TRBD2
CDR3aa: CSVEGTSRYNEQFF
CDR3nt: TGCAGCGTTGAAGGGACTAGCCGTTACAATGAGCAGTTCTTC

v_gene: TRBV5-1
j_gene: TRBJ2-1
abundance: -
d_gene: -
CDR3aa: CASRQLGGEQFF
CDR3nt: TGCGCCAGCAGACAGCTTGGTGGTGAGCAGTTCTTC

v_gene: TRBV7-9
j_gene: TRBJ2-7
abundance: many
d_gene: -
CDR3aa: CASSLAGGLSYEQYF
CDR3nt: TGTGCCAGCAGCTTAGCGGGAGGTCTCTCCTACGAGCAGTACTTC

v_gene: TRBV24-1
j_gene: TRBJ2-5
abundance: many
d_gene: TRBD1
CDR3aa: CATGETGVETQYF
CDR3nt: TGTGCCACCGGAGAGACAGGGGTAGAGACCCAGTACTTC

v_gene: TRBV6-5
j_gene: TRBJ1-2
abundance: few
d_gene: -
CDR3aa: CASSSGQLWSYTF
CDR3nt: TGTGCCAGCAGCAGTGGACAGCTCTGGAGCTACACCTTC

v_gene: TRBV7-9
j_gene: TRBJ1-4
abundance: -
d_gene: -
CDR3aa: CASSFGAYNEKLFF
CDR3nt: TGTGCCAGCAGCTTCGGGGCGTATAATGAAAAACTGTTTTTT

v_gene: TRBV29-1
j_gene: TRBJ2-7
abundance: once
d_gene: -
CDR3aa: CSVEGSQVYEQYF
CDR3nt: TGCAGCGTTGAAGGGTCCCAGGTCTACGAGCAGTACTTC

v_gene: TRBV27
j_gene: TRBJ2-7
abundance: -
d_gene: TRBD2
CDR3aa: CASSLRTSGNHEQYF
CDR3nt: TGTGCCAGCAGTCTGCGGACTAGCGGGAACCACGAGCAGTACTTC

v_gene: TRBV11-2
j_gene: TRBJ2-5
abundance: -
d_gene: -
CDR3aa: CASSLGGIGATETQYF
CDR3nt: TGTGCCAGCAGCTTAGGGGGTATTGGGGCGACCGAGACCCAGTACTTC

v_gene: TRBV28
j_gene: TRBJ1-4
abundance: -
d_gene: TRBD1
CDR3aa: CASSSPGQGDEKLFF
CDR3nt: TGTGCCAGCAGTTCCCCGGGACAGGGTGATGAAAAACTGTTTTTT

v_gene: TRBV6-2/TRBV6-3
j_gene: TRBJ2-2
abundance: few
d_gene: -
CDR3aa: CASSYSGGDTGELFF
CDR3nt: TGTGCCAGCAGTTACTCAGGGGGTGACACCGGGGAGCTGTTTTTT

v_gene: TRBV11-2
j_gene: TRBJ2-5
abundance: -
d_gene: -
CDR3aa: CASSSRPTQETQYF
CDR3nt: TGTGCCAGCAGCTCAAGGCCAACCCAAGAGACCCAGTACTTC

v_gene: TRBV6-5
j_gene: TRBJ2-3
abundance: -
d_gene: -
CDR3aa: CASSKNRAHTDTQYF
CDR3nt: TGTGCCAGCAGTAAAAACAGGGCCCACACAGATACGCAGTATTTT

v_gene: TRBV20-1
j_gene: TRBJ2-5
abundance: many
d_gene: TRBD1
CDR3aa: CSAHDRDQETQYF
CDR3nt: TGCAGTGCCCACGACAGGGACCAAGAGACCCAGTACTTC

v_gene: TRBV3-1
j_gene: TRBJ1-5
abundance: -
d_gene: -
CDR3aa: CASSQYNRDNQPQHF
CDR3nt: TGTGCCAGCAGCCAATATAACAGGGACAATCAGCCCCAGCATTTT

v_gene: TRBV29-1
j_gene: TRBJ1-1
abundance: few
d_gene: TRBD1
CDR3aa: CSGWTGADTEAFF
CDR3nt: TGCAGCGGGTGGACAGGGGCGGACACTGAAGCTTTCTTT

v_gene: TRBV5-1
j_gene: TRBJ2-7
abundance: -
d_gene: TRBD1
CDR3aa: CASSEPGGYEQYF
CDR3nt: TGCGCCAGCAGCGAACCAGGGGGTTACGAGCAGTACTTC

v_gene: TRBV5-6
j_gene: TRBJ2-3
abundance: -
d_gene: -
CDR3aa: CASSLPAGTQDTQYF
CDR3nt: TGTGCCAGCAGCTTGCCAGCAGGGACGCAAGATACGCAGTATTTT

v_gene: TRBV9
j_gene: TRBJ2-5
abundance: few
d_gene: TRBD2
CDR3aa: CASSVGASGSVETQYF
CDR3nt: TGTGCCAGCAGCGTAGGGGCTAGCGGGAGTGTGGAGACCCAGTACTTC

v_gene: TRBV4-2
j_gene: TRBJ2-7
abundance: few
d_gene: -
CDR3aa: CASSQPSYEQYF
CDR3nt: TGTGCCAGCAGCCAACCCTCCTACGAGCAGTACTTC

v_gene: TRBV9
j_gene: TRBJ2-5
abundance: few
d_gene: -
CDR3aa: CASSVGWSQETQYF
CDR3nt: TGTGCCAGCAGCGTAGGGTGGAGCCAAGAGACCCAGTACTTC

v_gene: TRBV6-6
j_gene: TRBJ2-3
abundance: -
d_gene: TRBD2
CDR3aa: CATITGSGSFPDTQYF
CDR3nt: TGTGCCACCATCACTGGTAGCGGGAGTTTTCCCGATACGCAGTATTTT

v_gene: TRBV20-1
j_gene: TRBJ1-1
abundance: many
d_gene: -
CDR3aa: CSARLGYTEAFF
CDR3nt: TGCAGTGCTAGACTGGGGTACACTGAAGCTTTCTTT

v_gene: TRBV6-1
j_gene: TRBJ2-7
abundance: -
d_gene: TRBD1
CDR3aa: CASSEGGQLYEQYF
CDR3nt: TGTGCCAGCAGTGAAGGGGGACAGCTCTACGAGCAGTACTTC

v_gene: TRBV7-9
j_gene: TRBJ2-3
abundance: few
d_gene: -
CDR3aa: CASSFSGVSTDTQYF
CDR3nt: TGTGCCAGCAGCTTTTCCGGAGTTAGCACAGATACGCAGTATTTT

v_gene: TRBV20-1
j_gene: TRBJ2-1
abundance: few
d_gene: TRBD2
CDR3aa: CSAGGRAPNEQFF
CDR3nt: TGCAGTGCTGGCGGGAGGGCCCCCAATGAGCAGTTCTTC

v_gene: TRBV20-1
j_gene: TRBJ2-3
abundance: few
d_gene: TRBD2
CDR3aa: CSARTSGRFGTDTQYF
CDR3nt: TGCAGTGCCCGGACTAGCGGGAGGTTTGGCACAGATACGCAGTATTTT

v_gene: TRBV7-2
j_gene: TRBJ2-3
abundance: few
d_gene: -
CDR3aa: CASMAFRADTQYF
CDR3nt: TGTGCCAGCATGGCCTTTCGAGCAGATACGCAGTATTTT

v_gene: TRBV5-5
j_gene: TRBJ1-4
abundance: few
d_gene: -
CDR3aa: CASSFDSVVKKLFF
CDR3nt: TGTGCCAGCAGCTTCGACTCTGTCGTGAAAAAACTGTTTTTT

v_gene: TRBV5-6
j_gene: TRBJ2-1
abundance: few
d_gene: -
CDR3aa: CASSFRSGRSYNEQFF
CDR3nt: TGTGCCAGCAGCTTCCGGAGCGGGCGCTCCTACAATGAGCAGTTCTTC

v_gene: TRBV25-1
j_gene: TRBJ2-5
abundance: -
d_gene: TRBD2
CDR3aa: CASSESAAGGETQYF
CDR3nt: TGTGCCAGCAGTGAATCCGCAGCGGGAGGGGAGACCCAGTACTTC